Below are 21 T cell receptor beta chains sequenced from a single sample in a study of neurological immune-mediated disorders. The sample's time point: longitudinal time-point 2. MiXCR was run by TCRdb on the 5' RACE reads, yielding one entry per CDR3 protein. In the table there are about 90,000 distinct CDR3 sequences, around 13% of which are singletons. The specimen was PBMCs. These receptors were taken from a female donor with HTLV-1-associated myelopathy (HAM/TSP).

This clonotype was observed many times. This rearrangement joins TRBV27 to TRBJ2-3; 7 bases match TRBD2. CDR3 length: 19 residues. Germline V gives CDR1 MNHEY, CDR2 SMNVEV (reference sequence). The trim removed 5 bases at V and 0 bases at J, leaving 17 bases unmatched. CDR3 protein: CASSPHLGPAGSSTDTQYF. In DNA form, the CDR3 reads TGTGCCAGCAGTCCACACCTAGGACCAGCGGGGTCTAGCACAGATACGCAGTATTTT.

This clonotype was seen ten or more times. The rearrangement links TRBV12-3 or TRBV12-4 to TRBJ2-1; TRBD2 matches at 7 bases. After removal of 5 bases from V and 6 bases from J, the junction contained 10 bases not matched to a gene. CDR3 length: 15 amino acids. CDR3 sequence reads: CASSPLGRGSNEQFF. CDR3 in DNA: TGTGCCAGCAGTCCCTTGGGGCGGGGGTCCAATGAGCAGTTCTTC.

This clonotype appeared a few times. The gene calls are TRBV28 and TRBJ1-4; 7 bases are a match to TRBD1. The CDR3 consists of 12 residues. V shed 8 bases, J shed 4 bases, and the junction held 1 base outside the gene matches. The germline V gene encodes CDR1 MDHEN and CDR2 SYDVKM. CDR3 sequence: CASGDSNEKLFF. CDR3 coding DNA: TGTGCCAGCGGGGACAGTAATGAAAAACTGTTTTTT.

This clonotype was recorded at least ten times. The V call is TRBV30, the J call TRBJ2-1, with D unresolved. Germline lookup yields CDR1 GTSNPN and CDR2 SVGIG (reference sequence). The CDR3 loop spans 12 amino acids. With 5 bases removed from V and 7 bases from J, the gap between germline ends came to 12 bases. CDR3 in DNA: TGTGCCTGGGGGCCTAGTCGGAATGAGCAGTTCTTC. Amino acids: CAWGPSRNEQFF.

In this sample, this clonotype turned up many times. The gene calls are TRBV12-3 or TRBV12-4 and TRBJ2-5; D unresolved. The length of the CDR3 is 15 residues. The germline V and J ends were trimmed by 1 base and 5 bases, with 14 bases remaining between them. Here the CDR3 DNA reads TGTGCCAGCAGTTTAGGGCACGGCCTCCGGGAGACCCAGTACTTC. It yields the protein CASSLGHGLRETQYF.

This clonotype was counted many times. This chain links TRBV12-3 or TRBV12-4 with TRBJ2-2, with D uncertain. The CDR3 spans 13 residues. Trimming shortened V by 8 bases and J by 8 bases, and 15 bases separated the two germline ends. The CDR3 DNA sequence: TGTGCCAGCGACCTTCGGGTAGAGGGGGAGCTGTTTTTT. This codes for CASDLRVEGELFF.

This clonotype showed up many times. The chain uses TRBV29-1 and TRBJ2-1, with a tentative D call TRBD2 (5 bases). The CDR3 is 11 residues long. CDR1 and CDR2 (germline): SQVTM, ANQGSEA. Trimming took 3 bases from V and 5 from J, leaving 5 bases between them. CDR3 sequence (DNA): TGCAGCGTTGACGGGGACAATGAGCAGTTCTTC. Encoded protein: CSVDGDNEQFF.

The chain joins TRBV1 to TRBJ2-5; TRBD2, the table's D call, was not compared with the DNA. TRBV1 is a listed pseudogene. The CDR3 totals 20 residues. CDR3: CTSSQVPGLTLTSLKETQYF. In DNA form, the CDR3 reads TGCACCAGCAGCCAAGTTCCGGGACTAACTCTTACATCATTAAAAGAGACCCAGTACTTC.

The chain carries TRBV5-1 and TRBJ2-1; 8 bases align to TRBD2. The CDR3 is made up of 15 amino acids. Looked up from germline, CDR1 is SGHRS and CDR2 is YFSETQ. V was pared by 2 bases and J by 4 bases, with 5 bases of the junction left unmatched. CDR3 coding DNA: TGCGCCAGCAGCTTTCTAGCGGGTACATACAATGAGCAGTTCTTC. It yields the protein CASSFLAGTYNEQFF.

This clonotype was seen at least ten times. V gene TRBV10-3 combines with J gene TRBJ2-3; 7 nucleotides align to TRBD1. Germline V CDR1 and CDR2: ENHRY, SYGVKD. V lost 4 bases and J lost 1; bases outside the gene matches: 5. The CDR3 is made up of 15 amino acids. As DNA, the CDR3 is TGTGCCATCAGTGGAAGACAGGGTGGCACAGATACGCAGTATTTT. This codes for CAISGRQGGTDTQYF.

This clonotype came up many times. This sequence joins TRBV11-2 and TRBJ1-4; a possible D gene is TRBD1 (5 bases). The germline CDR1 and CDR2 sequences are SGHAT and FQNNGV. Trimming shortened V by 4 bases and J by 10 bases, and 22 bases separated the two germline ends. The CDR3 runs to 16 residues. The DNA of the CDR3 is TGTGCCAGCAGCTACCGGGCGGGACCCGCACAAGGAAAACTGTTTTTT. Residues: CASSYRAGPAQGKLFF.

This clonotype was seen ten or more times. The V and J genes are TRBV14 and TRBJ2-5; D uncertain. V was pared by 1 base and J by 1 base, with 10 bases between. Germline V gene data show CDR1 as SGHDN and CDR2 as FVKESK. The CDR3 totals 15 residues. This chain's CDR3 is CASSQGPPFQETQYF. The DNA of the CDR3 is TGTGCCAGCAGCCAAGGGCCACCATTCCAAGAGACCCAGTACTTC. Combining the CDR3 with reference TRBV14 and TRBJ2-5 gives the whole variable domain EAGVTQFPSHSVIEKGQTVTLRCDPISGHDNLYWYRRVMGKEIKFLLHFVKESKQDESGMPNNRFLAERTGGTYSTLKVQPAELEDSGVYFCASSQGPPFQETQYFGPGTRLLVL.

This clonotype was seen ten or more times. This chain links TRBV7-9 with TRBJ1-6; a weak D match, TRBD1 (5 bases). CDR3 length: 16 residues. Germline CDR1 and CDR2: SEHNR and FQNEAQ (reference sequence). The germline V and J ends were trimmed by 5 bases and 7 bases, with 18 bases remaining between them. CDR3 nucleotides: TGTGCCAGCAGCCCGTGGGTGGGCCAGGGAAATTCACCCCTCCACTTT. It encodes CASSPWVGQGNSPLHF.

This clonotype was observed at least ten times. The V and J genes are TRBV29-1 and TRBJ2-7; D uncertain. Germline V gene sequence: CDR1 SQVTM, CDR2 ANQGSEA. The CDR3 loop spans 12 amino acids. Trimming cost V 8 bases and J 4 bases, with 15 bases left between them. The chain's CDR3 is CSISTLSYEQYF. The CDR3, as DNA: TGCAGCATCTCGACCCTAAGTTACGAGCAGTACTTC.

Ten or more counts support this clonotype. This chain links TRBV29-1 with TRBJ2-2; D might be TRBD2 (5 bases). Germline V gives CDR1 SQVTM, CDR2 ANQGSEA. CDR3 length: 14 residues. The germline V and J ends were trimmed by 7 bases and 7 bases, with 19 bases remaining between them. The CDR3 DNA follows: TGCAGCGCCAGAGACGAGTTCGCGGGCGGGGAGCTGTTTTTT. It encodes CSARDEFAGGELFF.

This clonotype was seen only a few times. The chain combines TRBV7-2 with TRBJ2-5, with TRBD2 matching 13 bases. The V and J ends lost 5 bases and 1 base, in that order; junction bases with no gene match: 10. The germline V gene has CDR1 SGHTA and CDR2 FQGNSA. The CDR3 contains 18 residues. Written as DNA, the CDR3 is TGTGCCAGCAGCACTAGCGGGGGGGCCTTTGGTGCCCAAGAGACCCAGTACTTC. Its translation: CASSTSGGAFGAQETQYF.

Many counts were recorded for this clonotype. The chain links TRBV6-5 to TRBJ2-7; 10 bases are shared with TRBD1. Losses at the gene ends were 5 bases for V and 2 bases for J; bases not matched to a gene: 9. CDR3 length: 16 amino acids. Germline-derived CDR1 and CDR2 are MNHEY and SVGAGI. The CDR3 DNA follows: TGTGCCAGCAGTCAAAATGCCGGGACAGGGGCCTACGAGCAGTACTTC. Amino acids: CASSQNAGTGAYEQYF.

The V and J genes are TRBV5-1 and TRBJ2-2; 9 bases map to TRBD1. V was pared by 4 bases and J by 6 bases, with 7 bases of the junction left unmatched. Germline V CDR1 and CDR2: SGHRS, YFSETQ. This CDR3 contains 15 residues. CDR3 amino acids: CASSRGQGTAGELFF. In DNA, the CDR3 is TGCGCCAGCAGCAGGGGACAGGGCACGGCCGGGGAGCTGTTTTTT.

This clonotype was detected only a few times. The rearrangement joins TRBV4-1 to TRBJ2-3; TRBD2 matches 15 bases. Germline V gives CDR1 MGHRA, CDR2 YSYEKL. CDR3 length: 16 residues. V lost 6 bases and J lost 4; bases outside the gene matches: 5. The CDR3 spells CASSFRTSGGADTQYF. The CDR3 nucleotides are TGCGCCAGCAGTTTTAGGACTAGCGGGGGGGCAGATACGCAGTATTTT.

This clonotype was seen at least ten times. V and J are TRBV20-1 and TRBJ1-5, with 9 bases fitting TRBD1. With V trimmed by 4 bases and J by 6 bases, 7 bases remained unmatched. The CDR3 has 14 amino acids. Germline-derived CDR1 and CDR2 are DFQATT and SNEGSKA (reference sequence). The CDR3, as DNA: TGCAGTGCTACGGACAGGGGTTGGAGTCAGCCCCAGCATTTT. It is translated as CSATDRGWSQPQHF.

This clonotype was seen many times. This chain connects TRBV28 to TRBJ2-7; weak D call: TRBD2 (6 bases). The CDR3 has 13 residues. V lost 1 base and J 6 bases, leaving 10 bases between the germline ends. CDR1 is MDHEN, CDR2 SYDVKM, per germline. CDR3 amino acids: CASSLFSGAEQYF. CDR3 in DNA: TGTGCCAGCAGTTTATTCTCGGGAGCCGAGCAGTACTTC.